This is a list of T cell receptor beta chains from one sample in a study of control samples from healthy donors and cancer patients. The assay was immunoSEQ multiplex PCR, and TCRdb's table has in-frame clones only and misses some. The data show over 10,000 clones, about 76% seen once. Sequencing was done on a sample of formalin-fixed, paraffin-embedded tissue. All receptors come from a male donor with melanoma. Each CDR3 is given with its conserved first and last residue. The D gene is left open where the match is weak. Rows may omit the clone size; those that give it use once, few, many or a size class.

DNA: TGTGCCAGCAGCTTAGCGTACGGGGCCTACAATGAGCAGTTCTTC
CDR3: CASSLAYGAYNEQFF
D: -
size: -
J: TRBJ2-1
V: TRBV7-2

DNA: TGTGCCAGCAGCGTTTGGGACAGGGGCACCGGGGAGCTGTTTTTT
CDR3: CASSVWDRGTGELFF
D: TRBD1
size: -
J: TRBJ2-2
V: TRBV9

DNA: TGTGCCAGCAGTGAGCGGGGGGCCTGGGCAGAGCAGTTCTTC
CDR3: CASSERGAWAEQFF
D: TRBD2
size: -
J: TRBJ2-1
V: TRBV27

DNA: TGTGCCAGCAGGGCAGCTAACACTGAAGCTTTCTTT
CDR3: CASRAANTEAFF
D: -
size: -
J: TRBJ1-1
V: TRBV2

DNA: TGTGCCAGCAGGGCTTCGAGCGTCACAGATACGCAGTATTTT
CDR3: CASRASSVTDTQYF
D: -
size: -
J: TRBJ2-3
V: TRBV2

DNA: TGCGCCAGCAGCTTGGGGGCTAGCGGGGAGAACAATGAGCAGTTCTTC
CDR3: CASSLGASGENNEQFF
D: TRBD2
size: -
J: TRBJ2-1
V: TRBV5-1

DNA: TGTGCCAGCAGTTCGGGGCGGGGGGGCTTGAATGAGCAGTTCTTC
CDR3: CASSSGRGGLNEQFF
D: TRBD2
size: -
J: TRBJ2-1
V: TRBV27

DNA: TGTGCCAGCAGCTTAGGCCAAGGGGCTGGAAACACCATATATTTT
CDR3: CASSLGQGAGNTIYF
D: -
size: few
J: TRBJ1-3
V: TRBV11-2

DNA: TGTGCCAGCAGGTCCACAGGGGCCTACAATGAGCAGTTCTTC
CDR3: CASRSTGAYNEQFF
D: TRBD1
size: -
J: TRBJ2-1
V: TRBV2

DNA: TGTGCCACCCCCACGGTGGTGGGTGGCTACACCTTC
CDR3: CATPTVVGGYTF
D: -
size: -
J: TRBJ1-2
V: TRBV7-2

DNA: TGCAGCGTGAGAGACAGGGCTCCCTACAATGAGCAGTTCTTC
CDR3: CSVRDRAPYNEQFF
D: TRBD1
size: -
J: TRBJ2-1
V: TRBV29-1

DNA: TGCAGCGTTGAAGTTTGGGACAGTCCGTCCGGGGAGCTGTTTTTT
CDR3: CSVEVWDSPSGELFF
D: TRBD1
size: -
J: TRBJ2-2
V: TRBV29-1

DNA: TGTGCCAGCAGCCGGGACAGGCTTTCACCCCTCCACTTT
CDR3: CASSRDRLSPLHF
D: TRBD1
size: once
J: TRBJ1-6
V: TRBV6-5

DNA: TGCGCCAGCACCCTGGATGGGGCGACAGGGAGAATCTTCAATGAGCAGTTCTTC
CDR3: CASTLDGATGRIFNEQFF
D: TRBD1
size: -
J: TRBJ2-1
V: TRBV5-1

DNA: TGTGCCTGGGGGGAGATCGCGAAGTTCTTC
CDR3: CAWGEIAKFF
D: -
size: -
J: TRBJ2-1
V: TRBV30

DNA: TGTGCCAGCAGCGTAGGTGCAGGGCGACACACTGAAGCTTTCTTT
CDR3: CASSVGAGRHTEAFF
D: -
size: -
J: TRBJ1-1
V: TRBV9

DNA: TGTGCCAGCAGCCTTGGTGGTACGCAGTATTTT
CDR3: CASSLGGTQYF
D: -
size: -
J: TRBJ2-3
V: TRBV11-3